Each of the 20 T cell receptor beta chains below was sequenced from the same sample in a study of T cell clonality in common variable immunodeficiency. Study-level points and caveats: Reportedly, TCR beta sequences from common variable immunodeficiency showed fewer deletions and N-nucleotide insertions.

What these receptors recognize is not known. Profiling relied on immunoSEQ multiplex PCR, and the TCRdb table lists in-frame clones only, not all of them. The sample has fewer than 35,000 clones, none seen only once. Sequenced: peripheral blood mononuclear cells. The receptor source for this set is a human donor with common variable immunodeficiency.

This clone has just a few counts. Read data end 3 residues before the CDR3 end; the end is taken from the germline J gene. V and J are TRBV2 and TRBJ2-7; 7 positions agree with TRBD1. The V gene end was trimmed by 5 bases and the J gene end by 2 bases; junction bases not matched to a gene: 12. The CDR3 sequence is 16 residues long. Per germline, CDR1 SNHLY and CDR2 FYNNEI. CDR3 sequence reads: CASSLQGTRGTYEQYF. The part of the CDR3 DNA that was read is TGTGCCAGCAGTTTACAGGGGACGAGGGGAACCTACGAG.

To note about this clone: The read stops 3 residues short of the end of the CDR3; the missing end is completed from the germline J gene. The genes are TRBV7-3 and TRBJ2-5; 11 bases map to TRBD2. The germline V gene has CDR1 SGHTA and CDR2 FQGTGA. V lost 5 bases to trimming and J lost 5 bases; unmatched junction nucleotides: 16. This CDR3 is built from 18 residues. This chain's CDR3 is CASSPRPSGGHLRETQYF. CDR3 bases read: TGTGCCAGCAGCCCGCGACCTAGCGGGGGGCACCTGCGGGAGACC.

This clone appeared a few times. With the read ending 3 residues before the CDR3 end, the germline J gene is used to fill in that end. This sequence joins TRBV19 and TRBJ2-5; 8 nucleotides match TRBD2. Germline loops: CDR1 LNHDA, CDR2 SQIVND (reference sequence). The CDR3 length is 13 residues. V trimming: 8 bases; J trimming: 5 bases; junction bases outside the gene matches: 7. The CDR3 is CASSWRGAETQYF. The CDR3 bases that were read are TGTGCCAGTTCCTGGCGGGGGGCTGAGACC.

Comments on this clone: The read ends 3 residues early relative to the CDR3; the germline J gene fills the gap. This rearrangement joins TRBV7-9 to TRBJ1-6; the D gene is possibly TRBD1 (6 bases). The V gene lost 0 bases and the J gene lost 5 bases, with 8 bases spanning the gap. The CDR3 has 15 amino acids. Germline V gene data show CDR1 as SEHNR and CDR2 as FQNEAQ (reference sequence). CDR3 DNA (partial): TGTGCCAGCAGCTTAGCCGCAGGGGATAATTCACCC. It is translated as CASSLAAGDNSP. The full CDR3 protein reads CASSLAAGDNSPLHF.

In this sample, this clone turned up a few times. The read is 3 residues too short to cover the CDR3 end, so that end is filled in from the germline J gene. The chain couples TRBV30 to TRBJ1-1, with D possibly TRBD1 on 5 matching bases. CDR3 size: 12 residues. Trimming pared 5 bases from V and 5 bases from J, leaving 12 bases between. Germline V lookup: CDR1 GTSNPN, CDR2 SVGIG (reference sequence). The part of the CDR3 DNA that was read is TGTGCCTGGGGGCGAGGGGCTACTGAA. Protein: CAWGRGATE. The CDR3, in full, reads CAWGRGATEAFF.

The table lists this clone with a few counts. The sequenced fragment ends 3 residues before the CDR3 boundary, so the rest is inferred from the germline J gene. The chain recombines TRBV19 with TRBJ2-3, with D possibly matching TRBD2 (7 bases). Germline loops: CDR1 LNHDA, CDR2 SQIVND (reference sequence). Trimming cost V 9 bases and J 3 bases, with 22 bases left between them. CDR3 length: 16 residues. The part of the CDR3 DNA that was read is TGTGCCAGCCTCCGGGGCGGGGGCGACCGAACAGATACG. Protein product: CASLRGGGDRTDT. The whole CDR3 sequence is CASLRGGGDRTDTQYF.

About this clone: The read stops 3 residues short of the end of the CDR3; the missing end is completed from the germline J gene. The chain has TRBV6-1 and TRBJ1-3; 7 bases are a match to TRBD1. Germline V gene sequence: CDR1 MNHNS, CDR2 SASEGT. The CDR3 spans 15 residues. V gave up 7 bases and J gave up 0 bases; unmatched junction bases: 6. The covered CDR3 bases are TGTGCCAGCACTGACAGGGCTCCCTCTGGAAACACC. As protein: CASTDRAPSGNT. From start to end, the CDR3 is CASTDRAPSGNTIYF.

This chain's CDR3 is CASSSRLAGAYEQYF. CDR3 DNA, as far as it was read: TGTGCCAGTAGTTCGAGACTAGCGGGGGCGTACGAG. The chain combines TRBV19 with TRBJ2-7, with 12 bases matching TRBD2. The sequenced fragment ends 3 residues before the CDR3 boundary, so the rest is inferred from the germline J gene. CDR1 LNHDA and CDR2 SQIVND come from the germline V gene (reference sequence). Unmatched junction bases numbered 6, after V lost 5 bases and J lost 4 bases. The length of the CDR3 is 15 residues.

With regard to this clone: Read data end 3 residues before the CDR3 end; the end is taken from the germline J gene. The chain links TRBV5-1 to TRBJ2-3; possibly TRBD1 for D (5 bases). Germline-derived CDR1 and CDR2 are SGHRS and YFSETQ. The length of the CDR3 is 15 residues. With 0 bases removed from V and 5 bases from J, the gap between germline ends came to 13 bases. CDR3 bases read: TGCGCCAGCAGCTTGGGGGGCACCTTGGGAGATACG. Translation: CASSLGGTLGDT. The full CDR3 is CASSLGGTLGDTQYF.

This clone was seen a few times. The CDR3 end is not reached by the read, which stops 3 residues before it; the germline J gene fills it in. The chain joins TRBV6-1 to TRBJ2-7; D possibly matches TRBD1 or TRBD2 (5 bases each). The CDR3 is 13 amino acids. Trimming left V 4 bases short and J 3 bases short, with 10 bases between. CDR1 MNHNS and CDR2 SASEGT come from the germline V gene. CDR3 DNA, as far as it was read: TGTGCCAGCAGTGTAGAGGGGCTCTACGAG. Translating it yields CASSVEGLYE. The full CDR3 sequence reads CASSVEGLYEQYF.

A word on this clone: The observed sequence ends 3 residues before the CDR3 terminus, with the missing tail filled in from the germline J gene. This chain uses TRBV30 with TRBJ2-3, with D possibly matching TRBD1 (6 bases). CDR1 GTSNPN and CDR2 SVGIG come from the germline V gene (reference sequence). The CDR3 is made up of 15 amino acids. The CDR3 protein is CAWSRQGPLLVAQYF. The CDR3 bases that were read are TGTGCCTGGAGTAGGCAGGGGCCCCTTTTAGTCGCG.

This clone was detected only a few times. CDR3: CASSPGTGEAFANYGYTF. Incomplete CDR3 DNA: TGTGCCAGCAGCCCCGGGACAGGGGAGGCTTTTGCTAACTATGGC. The rearrangement joins TRBV7-6 to TRBJ1-2, with 10 bases aligning to TRBD1. The read terminates 3 residues before the CDR3 end, so the remaining end is supplied by the germline J gene. Unmatched junction bases numbered 12, after V lost 5 bases and J lost 0 bases. The germline V gene has CDR1 SGHVS and CDR2 FNYEAQ. The CDR3 is 18 amino acids. Variable domain in full (rest from reference TRBV7-6 and TRBJ1-2): GAGVSQSPRYKVTKRGQDVALRCDPISGHVSLYWYRQALGQGPEFLTYFNYEAQQDKSGLPNDRFSAERPEGSISTLTIQRTEQRDSAMYRCASSPGTGEAFANYGYTFGSGTRLTVV.

This clone showed up just a few times. The read terminates 3 residues ahead of where the CDR3 ends, so the germline J gene completes it. The rearrangement joins TRBV2 to TRBJ1-6, with a weak D call TRBD1 (5 bases). Between the trimmed V and J ends, which lost 6 bases and 8 bases, there was a span of 14 bases. The CDR3 runs to 14 residues. Germline V lookup: CDR1 SNHLY, CDR2 FYNNEI. CDR3 DNA (partial): TGTGCCAGCAGAGATCAAGGGACTTATTCACCC. This codes for CASRDQGTYSP. In full, the CDR3 reads CASRDQGTYSPLHF.

The sample holds many counts of this clone. The read terminates 3 residues before the CDR3 end, so the remaining end is supplied by the germline J gene. This chain joins TRBV6-2 or TRBV6-3 and TRBJ1-5, with TRBD1 matching 11 bases. CDR3 length: 17 amino acids. V dropped 6 bases and J dropped 6; count of bases not matched to a gene: 13. In germline, CDR1 is MNHEY, CDR2 SVGEGT. This CDR3 is CASSKRTGGEWGQPQHF. The covered CDR3 bases are TGTGCCAGCAGCAAGAGGACAGGGGGCGAGTGGGGTCAGCCC.

This clone was observed a few times. Read sequence stops 3 residues before the CDR3 end, and the germline J gene provides the missing end. The chain combines TRBV19 with TRBJ2-7, with 10 bases identical to TRBD1. V shed 0 bases and J 3 bases; nucleotides not matched to a gene: 2. Germline CDR1 is LNHDA and CDR2 is SQIVND (reference sequence). The CDR3 is made up of 15 amino acids. The CDR3 loop is CASSIDGTGVYEQYF. The CDR3 DNA, read in part, is TGTGCCAGTAGTATAGATGGGACAGGGGTCTACGAG.

This clone counts as medium-sized. With the read ending 3 residues before the CDR3 end, the germline J gene is used to fill in that end. This chain uses TRBV5-4 with TRBJ2-3, with 7 nucleotides matching TRBD1. J lost 1 base, V lost 5 bases, and 4 bases had no gene match. The germline gives CDR1 SGHNT, CDR2 YYREEE (reference sequence). This CDR3 has 14 residues. The chain's CDR3 is CASRAGQGTDTQYF. Partial CDR3 DNA: TGTGCCAGCAGAGCAGGACAGGGCACAGATACG. Looking up the rest from reference TRBV5-4 and TRBJ2-3 gives the full variable domain: ETGVTQSPTHLIKTRGQQVTLRCSSQSGHNTVSWYQQALGQGPQFIFQYYREEENGRGNFPPRFSGLQFPNYSSELNVNALELDDSALYLCASRAGQGTDTQYFGPGTRLTVL.

With respect to this clone: The read stops 3 residues short of the end of the CDR3; the missing end is completed from the germline J gene. The chain links TRBV7-9 to TRBJ1-5; unclear D gene. V was cut by 5 bases and J by 0 bases, with 2 bases left in between. Germline CDR1 and CDR2: SEHNR and FQNEAQ (reference sequence). The CDR3 contains 12 residues. CDR3 DNA (partial): TGTGCCAGCAGCCGTAGCAATCAGCCC. It codes for CASSRSNQP. The complete CDR3 reads CASSRSNQPQHF.

This clone was recorded a few times. The observed sequence ends 3 residues before the CDR3 terminus, with the missing tail filled in from the germline J gene. The chain carries TRBV7-8 and TRBJ1-5; no definite D call. The CDR3 length is 14 residues. Germline CDR1 reads SGHVS; CDR2 reads FQNEAQ. Trimming shortened V by 6 bases and J by 0 bases, and 9 bases separated the two germline ends. The sequenced CDR3 bases are TGTGCCAGCAGACCGGGGTATAGCAATCAGCCC. Protein sequence: CASRPGYSNQP. The CDR3, in full, reads CASRPGYSNQPQHF.

About this clone itself: The read stops 3 residues short of the end of the CDR3; the missing end is completed from the germline J gene. The gene calls are TRBV6-2 or TRBV6-3 and TRBJ2-5; 8 bases agree with TRBD2. Germline V lookup: CDR1 MNHEY, CDR2 SVGEGT. The V and J ends lost 10 bases and 7 bases, in that order; junction bases with no gene match: 14. The CDR3 is made up of 14 amino acids. CDR3 residues: CAISPSGGLGTQYF. The CDR3 DNA, read in part, is TGTGCCATCTCCCCTTCGGGGGGGTTGGGGACC.

This clone occurred a few times. The sequenced fragment ends 3 residues before the CDR3 boundary, so the rest is inferred from the germline J gene. The chain carries TRBV18 and TRBJ1-1; D might be TRBD1 (5 bases). In germline, CDR1 is KGHSH, CDR2 LQKENI. V shed 2 bases and J shed 5 bases, with 12 bases lying between them. CDR3 length: 14 amino acids. Incomplete CDR3 DNA: TGTGCCAGCTCACCAGCAGGGCGGGGGACTGAA. Its protein is CASSPAGRGTE. The CDR3, in full, reads CASSPAGRGTEAFF.